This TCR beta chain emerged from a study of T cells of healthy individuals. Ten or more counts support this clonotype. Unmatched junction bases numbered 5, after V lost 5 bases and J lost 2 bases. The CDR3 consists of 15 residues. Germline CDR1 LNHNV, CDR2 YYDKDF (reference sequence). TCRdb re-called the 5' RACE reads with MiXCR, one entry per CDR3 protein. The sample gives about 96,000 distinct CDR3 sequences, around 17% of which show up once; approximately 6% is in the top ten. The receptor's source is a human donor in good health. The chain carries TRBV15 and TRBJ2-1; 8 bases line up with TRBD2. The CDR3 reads CATSGAGRAYNEQFF. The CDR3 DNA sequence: TGTGCCACCAGCGGAGCCGGGAGGGCCTACAATGAGCAGTTCTTC.